The source of this TCR beta chain is a study of shared clonotypes between healthy human individuals. In the study overall: CD4 naive and memory got three plates each, CD8 naive two, CD8 memory one. Findings and caveats of the study: Sequencing depth was expected to influence donor clonotype sharing. All-four-donor shared clonotypes had higher generation probabilities than non-shared clonotypes did.

TCRdb's table, derived via immunoSEQ multiplex PCR, lists solely in-frame clones and lacks some. Of over 1.4 million clones listed, roughly 97% are singletons. This clone was seen once. Its antigen is still unknown. The germline CDR1 and CDR2 sequences are SGDLS and YYNGEE. The CDR3 sequence is 15 residues long. The V end was cut by 6 bases, the J end by 3 bases, with 15 bases between. The clonotype was recovered from a man younger than 40 in good health. J is TRBJ2-2 and V is TRBV9; the D is unclear. Material for sequencing was naive CD4+ T cells sorted from blood. Sample subset: CD45RA+ positively selected. The CDR3 DNA reads TGTGCCAGCACCCACCCCCAGCGAGACACCGGGGAGCTGTTTTTT. It translates to CASTHPQRDTGELFF.